The 20 T cell receptor beta chains below were found in one sample sequenced in a study of cytomegalovirus exposure and HLA in healthy donors. With 60 Vbeta and 13 Jbeta primers, the PCR was carried out. The method was immunoSEQ multiplex PCR; TCRdb's version includes in-frame clones alone and lacks a portion of them. In the table there are roughly 68,000 clones, roughly 73% of which are singletons. Material for sequencing was PBMCs. These TCRs come from a male donor in good health and CMV-seropositive.

The V call is TRBV29-1, the J call TRBJ2-4, with D possibly matching TRBD1 (5 bases). V was cut by 0 bases and J by 6 bases, with 9 bases left in between. This CDR3 comprises 13 residues. Germline values: CDR1 SQVTM, CDR2 ANQGSEA. The CDR3, as DNA: TGCAGCGTTGAAGAGGATAGGGGAAACATTCAGTACTTC. This gives the protein CSVEEDRGNIQYF.

The chain uses TRBV6-5 and TRBJ1-2; tentative D call: TRBD1 (6 bases). CDR3 size: 13 residues. CDR1 and CDR2 from the germline V gene are MNHEY and SVGAGI. Deletions cut 7 bases from V and 8 bases from J, with 17 bases between. This CDR3 reads CASTRTAAQGYTF. The DNA for the CDR3 is TGTGCCAGCACCAGGACAGCCGCACAGGGCTACACCTTC.

The V and J genes are TRBV11-2 and TRBJ2-7; a weak D match, TRBD1 (6 bases). The germline CDR1 and CDR2 sequences are SGHAT and FQNNGV. The V and J ends lost 6 bases and 2 bases respectively, with 14 bases between them. The CDR3 contains 14 residues. This CDR3 is CASRDYRDPYEQYF. The CDR3, as DNA: TGTGCCAGCAGAGACTACAGGGATCCCTACGAGCAGTACTTC.

The chain links TRBV19 to TRBJ2-1; 11 nucleotides align to TRBD2. J lost 3 bases, V lost 7 bases, and 11 bases had no gene match. The CDR3 extends over 17 amino acids. Germline V gives CDR1 LNHDA, CDR2 SQIVND (reference sequence). This CDR3 is CASMGLAGGPFYNEQFF. As DNA, the CDR3 is TGTGCCAGTATGGGGCTAGCGGGGGGCCCGTTCTACAATGAGCAGTTCTTC.

This sequence joins TRBV9 and TRBJ1-1; 7 nucleotides match TRBD1. The J segment lost 3 bases and the V segment lost 2 bases, leaving 7 bases of the junction unmatched. The germline gives CDR1 SGDLS, CDR2 YYNGEE. There are 15 residues in the CDR3. The CDR3 protein is CASSVITGVDTEAFF. CDR3 DNA: TGTGCCAGCAGCGTTATAACAGGGGTGGACACTGAAGCTTTCTTT.

The gene calls are TRBV2 and TRBJ1-6, with D perhaps matching TRBD1 (6 bases). CDR1 is SNHLY and CDR2 is FYNNEI in the germline V gene. This CDR3 comprises 16 residues. Trimming left V 5 bases short and J 5 bases short, with 16 bases between. CDR3 amino acids: CASSQRGGADNSPLHF. The CDR3 DNA is TGTGCCAGCAGTCAAAGGGGGGGCGCCGATAATTCACCCCTCCACTTT. Drawing the rest from reference TRBV2 and TRBJ1-6, the complete variable domain is EPEVTQTPSHQVTQMGQEVILRCVPISNHLYFYWYRQILGQKVEFLVSFYNNEISEKSEIFDDQFSVERPDGSNFTLKIRSTKLEDSAMYFCASSQRGGADNSPLHFGNGTRLTVT.

The chain employs TRBV6-4 and TRBJ2-6; TRBD1 matches at 11 bases. The germline CDR1 and CDR2 sequences are MRHNA and SNTAGT. The length of the CDR3 is 18 residues. The junction had 6 bases not matched to a gene; V was cut back by 5 bases and J by 0 bases. CDR3: CASSPGQGAFSGANVLTF. In DNA form, the CDR3 reads TGTGCCAGCAGTCCAGGACAGGGGGCGTTCTCTGGGGCCAACGTCCTGACTTTC.

The chain has TRBV5-5 and TRBJ2-7; maybe TRBD1 (6 bases). The CDR3 covers 15 residues. Trimming stripped 2 bases from V and 4 bases from J, with 16 bases between. CDR1 and CDR2 (germline): SGHKS, YYEKEE (reference sequence). The CDR3 nucleotides read TGTGCCAGCAGCTTTACCCCCGGGACATCATACGAGCAGTACTTC. Protein: CASSFTPGTSYEQYF.

Concerning this clone itself: Germline is not matched at one junction end, which may reflect a read error. The chain recombines TRBV7-7 with TRBJ2-5; 7 bases agree with TRBD2. CDR1 SSHAT and CDR2 FNYEAQ come from the germline V gene (reference sequence). There are 16 residues in the CDR3. The CDR3 region has the DNA TGTGCTAGCAGCTTTCTGGGAGGGGAGTACCAAGAGACCCAGTACTTC. This codes for CASSFLGGEYQETQYF.

The J gene is TRBJ1-6, the V gene TRBV30; TRBD1 aligns across 7 bases. Germline values: CDR1 GTSNPN, CDR2 SVGIG (reference sequence). The CDR3 extends over 13 amino acids. Trimming at V came to 3 bases and at J to 5 bases, leaving 1 base not matched to a gene. This chain's CDR3 is CAWRGQNNSPLHF. The CDR3 nucleotides are TGTGCCTGGAGGGGACAGAATAATTCACCCCTCCACTTT.

The V and J genes are TRBV28 and TRBJ1-6; D might be TRBD1 (5 bases). This CDR3 has 12 amino acids. V was clipped by 7 bases and J by 8 bases, with 9 bases between them. The germline gives CDR1 MDHEN, CDR2 SYDVKM. CDR3 DNA: TGTGCCAGCAAAGTAGGGGATTCACCCCTCCACTTT. This codes for CASKVGDSPLHF. Full variable domain (outside the CDR3, taken from reference TRBV28 and TRBJ1-6): DVKVTQSSRYLVKRTGEKVFLECVQDMDHENMFWYRQDPGLGLRLIYFSYDVKMKEKGDIPEGYSVSREKKERFSLILESASTNQTSMYLCASKVGDSPLHFGNGTRLTVT.

This sequence joins TRBV10-2 and TRBJ2-2, with D hard to call. This CDR3 is 13 amino acids long. Per germline, CDR1 WSHSY and CDR2 SAAADI. Trimming cost V 5 bases and J 1 base, with 5 bases left between them. The CDR3 region has the DNA TGCGCCAGCAGTTCCAAGAACACCGGGGAGCTGTTTTTT. This codes for CASSSKNTGELFF.

A few counts support this clone. The rearrangement uses TRBV5-6 and TRBJ1-1; a possible D gene is TRBD1 (6 bases). With 4 bases removed from V and 5 bases from J, the gap between germline ends came to 15 bases. CDR1 is SGHDT, CDR2 YYEEEE, per germline. This CDR3 has 14 amino acids. CDR3 DNA: TGTGCCAGCAGCCTACAGGGAGGGAGTACTGAAGCTTTCTTT. It specifies CASSLQGGSTEAFF.

This chain links TRBV19 with TRBJ1-1, with D perhaps matching TRBD1 (6 bases). CDR3 size: 14 residues. Germline V gives CDR1 LNHDA, CDR2 SQIVND (reference sequence). V was shortened by 5 bases and J by 10 bases, with 20 bases between the two germline ends. CDR3 residues: CASSVHQKGERAFF. The CDR3 DNA is TGTGCCAGTAGTGTCCACCAGAAGGGGGAGCGAGCTTTCTTT.

The CDR3 bases are TGTGCCAGCAGCGTGCCTCAGGGAACTAATGAAAAACTGTTTTTT. It yields the protein CASSVPQGTNEKLFF. The chain recombines TRBV21-1 with TRBJ1-4; no DNA check was done on the table's D call, TRBD1. TRBV21-1 is a documented pseudogene. This CDR3 contains 15 residues.

This chain links TRBV7-2 with TRBJ1-2; TRBD1 is a possible D gene (5 bases). V lost 5 bases and J lost 7, with 8 bases in between. In germline, CDR1 is SGHTA, CDR2 FQGNSA. The CDR3 loop spans 11 amino acids. CDR3 amino acids: CASSPGLGYTF. CDR3 nucleotide sequence: TGTGCCAGCAGCCCGGGACTTGGCTACACCTTC.

The rearrangement links TRBV7-2 to TRBJ2-5, with D unresolved. V lost 2 bases, J lost 1 base, and 5 bases lay in between. Per the germline V gene, CDR1 is SGHTA and CDR2 is FQGNSA. This CDR3 spans 13 amino acids. The CDR3 DNA reads as TGTGCCAGCAGCTTAAGCCCCCAAGAGACCCAGTACTTC. Translation: CASSLSPQETQYF.

V and J are TRBV28 and TRBJ1-5; TRBD1 matches 7 bases. The CDR3 is 13 residues long. V shed 6 bases and J 3 bases; nucleotides not matched to a gene: 2. Looked up from germline, CDR1 is MDHEN and CDR2 is SYDVKM. The CDR3 reads CASSRGNNQPQHF. The CDR3 DNA follows: TGTGCCAGCAGCAGGGGGAACAATCAGCCCCAGCATTTT.

This sequence joins TRBV9 and TRBJ2-1; D remains ambiguous. The CDR3 is 12 residues long. Per germline, CDR1 SGDLS and CDR2 YYNGEE. V was clipped by 0 bases and J by 7 bases, with 5 bases between them. CDR3 amino acids: CASSVAGNEQFF. The DNA for the CDR3 is TGTGCCAGCAGCGTAGCCGGGAATGAGCAGTTCTTC.

This chain uses TRBV7-2 with TRBJ1-4; maybe TRBD1 (5 bases). Between the trimmed V and J ends, which lost 1 base and 4 bases, there was a span of 10 bases. The CDR3 contains 15 residues. CDR1 is SGHTA, CDR2 FQGNSA, per germline. The CDR3 sequence is CASSLGGLSNEKLFF. The CDR3 DNA reads TGTGCCAGCAGCTTAGGGGGACTTAGTAATGAAAAACTGTTTTTT.